Below, 11 T cell receptor beta chains from the same sample are listed, as sequenced in a study of regulatory T cells in long-lasting Graves disease. Noted time point: newly diagnosed GD, antithyroid drugs for less than 3 months. From RNA extracted from PBMCs, the TCR library was made. CDR3 regions were amplified by Arm-PCR using iRepertoire HTBI primers to build TCR beta libraries. TCRdb redid the calling of the multiplex PCR reads with MiXCR, one entry per CDR3 protein. The data hold 500,000 or so distinct CDR3 sequences, with around 15% observed a single time. These same records also appear under a second study, on T cells in Graves' hyperthyroidism and ophthalmopathy.

Source: peripheral blood mononuclear cells (PBMCs), taken at new diagnosis, from a patient treated with antithyroid drugs. The receptors derive from a man in his forties with Graves disease.

About this clonotype itself: This may come from a read error, since a much larger clone is one base off. V gene TRBV19 combines with J gene TRBJ1-5, with 11 bases lining up with TRBD1. Germline values: CDR1 LNHDA, CDR2 SQIVND (reference sequence). The junction had 9 bases not matched to a gene; V was cut back by 5 bases and J by 6 bases. CDR3 size: 16 residues. Here the CDR3 reads CASSLREGTGGQPQHF. The CDR3 DNA sequence: TGTGCCAGTAGTCTCCGGGAGGGGACAGGGGGTCAGCCCCAGCATTTT.

This clonotype has just a few counts. V and J are TRBV12-3 or TRBV12-4 and TRBJ2-7, with 9 bases lining up with TRBD2. There are 15 residues in the CDR3. The V segment lost 4 bases and the J segment 0 bases; nucleotides outside the gene matches: 4. The CDR3 protein is CASSSTSGASYEQYF. The CDR3 DNA sequence: TGTGCCAGCAGTTCGACTAGCGGTGCCTCCTACGAGCAGTACTTC.

This clonotype has ten or more counts. The chain couples TRBV5-1 to TRBJ2-7; D is possibly TRBD2 (6 bases). Germline V gives CDR1 SGHRS, CDR2 YFSETQ. The length of the CDR3 is 16 residues. The germline V and J ends were trimmed by 4 bases and 1 base, with 18 bases remaining between them. The CDR3 DNA follows: TGCGCCAGCAGCCGAACGGGGGACGTCTTTTCCTACGAGCAGTACTTC. The encoded protein is CASSRTGDVFSYEQYF.

The chain employs TRBV2 and TRBJ1-2; D may be TRBD1 (5 bases). The CDR3 runs 16 residues. Between the trimmed V and J ends, which lost 5 bases and 2 bases, there was a span of 18 bases. CDR1 and CDR2 from the germline V gene are SNHLY and FYNNEI. CDR3 loop: CASSLRRDGENYGYTF. DNA of the CDR3: TGTGCCAGCAGTCTGCGGCGGGACGGGGAGAACTATGGCTACACCTTC.

The rearrangement uses TRBV29-1 and TRBJ2-1; 15 positions agree with TRBD2. The J segment lost 0 bases and the V segment lost 4 bases, leaving 7 bases of the junction unmatched. This CDR3 is 18 amino acids long. Per the germline V gene, CDR1 is SQVTM and CDR2 is ANQGSEA. The CDR3 region is CSVGGLAGGRVSYNEQFF. The DNA for the CDR3 is TGCAGCGTTGGAGGACTAGCGGGAGGGAGGGTCTCCTACAATGAGCAGTTCTTC.

This clonotype was observed many times. This chain uses TRBV3-1 with TRBJ2-1, with D hard to call. Trimming left V 3 bases short and J 4 bases short, with 13 bases between. Looked up from germline, CDR1 is LGHDT and CDR2 is YNNKEL (reference sequence). The CDR3 consists of 15 residues. DNA for the CDR3: TGTGCCAGCAGCCAGGCCCCGGTCCGATACAATGAGCAGTTCTTC. Amino acids: CASSQAPVRYNEQFF.

This clonotype was counted a few times. V gene TRBV7-2 combines with J gene TRBJ2-1; TRBD1 might be the D (6 bases). This CDR3 is built from 15 residues. The V end was cut by 5 bases, the J end by 7 bases, with 18 bases between. Looked up from germline, CDR1 is SGHTA and CDR2 is FQGNSA. The CDR3 region is CASSRQPIQGNEQFF. CDR3 in DNA: TGTGCCAGCAGCCGCCAACCTATACAGGGTAATGAGCAGTTCTTC.

This clonotype was recorded many times. The rearrangement links TRBV11-1 to TRBJ2-1, with D uncertain. The CDR3 contains 16 residues. The V end lost 3 bases, the J end lost 0 bases, and 12 bases lay between the germline ends. The germline V gene has CDR1 SGHAT and CDR2 FQDESV (reference sequence). This CDR3 is CASSFPMKSSYNEQFF. The DNA of the CDR3 is TGTGCCAGCAGCTTCCCTATGAAGAGCTCCTACAATGAGCAGTTCTTC. The full variable domain, rest sourced from reference TRBV11-1 and TRBJ2-1, is EAEVAQSPRYKITEKSQAVAFWCDPISGHATLYWYRQILGQGPELLVQFQDESVVDDSQLPKDRFSAERLKGVDSTLKIQPAELGDSAMYLCASSFPMKSSYNEQFFGPGTRLTVL.

The chain recombines TRBV20-1 with TRBJ2-2, with a possible D match to TRBD2 (6 bases). This CDR3 region has 14 residues. In germline, CDR1 is DFQATT, CDR2 SNEGSKA (reference sequence). Trimming cost V 6 bases and J 3 bases, with 14 bases left between them. Written as DNA, the CDR3 is TGCAGTGCCAAGGACTATCAAGACACCGGGGAGCTGTTTTTT. This codes for CSAKDYQDTGELFF.

This clonotype was seen ten or more times. The V gene is TRBV27, the J gene TRBJ2-7; the D is unclear. V lost 4 bases and J 4 bases, leaving 17 bases between the germline ends. The CDR3 runs to 15 residues. Germline V gene sequence: CDR1 MNHEY, CDR2 SMNVEV (reference sequence). Written as DNA, the CDR3 is TGTGCCAGCAGTTCCCACACAGCCGGCGAGTACGAGCAGTACTTC. Translation gives CASSSHTAGEYEQYF.

V is TRBV5-1 and J is TRBJ1-1, with D unclear. The ends were cut back, 4 bases at V and 4 bases at J, with 14 bases in the middle. The germline V gene has CDR1 SGHRS and CDR2 YFSETQ. The CDR3 is 14 amino acids. CDR3 sequence reads: CASSQDPKGTEAFF. CDR3 coding DNA: TGCGCCAGCAGCCAGGACCCCAAGGGCACTGAAGCTTTCTTT.